These 20 T cell receptor beta chains were sequenced from one sample in a study of blood T cell repertoires in COVID-19. This table comes from immunoSEQ multiplex PCR, and its TCRdb copy is limited to in-frame clones, with some not included. The sample records 45,000 to 60,000 clones, roughly 84% being singletons. Sequencing input: peripheral blood. Receptor source: a man aged 50 to 59 with acute or convalescent COVID-19.

The chain couples TRBV10-3 to TRBJ2-1, with TRBD2 matching 7 bases. Trimming at V came to 4 bases and at J to 7 bases, leaving 16 bases not matched to a gene. CDR3 length: 17 residues. Looked up from germline, CDR1 is ENHRY and CDR2 is SYGVKD. The CDR3 DNA is TGTGCCATCAGTGGGTCTCCTAGCGGCCTGAGGTCGAATGAGCAGTTCTTC. Protein: CAISGSPSGLRSNEQFF.

The CDR3 DNA follows: TGTGCCATCAGTGAGTCTAAAAGCACTTTAAGTGGCTACACCTTC. This translates into CAISESKSTLSGYTF. The chain carries TRBV10-3 and TRBJ1-2; unclear D gene. This CDR3 is built from 15 residues. V was cut by 0 bases and J by 7 bases, with 15 bases left in between. Germline CDR1 is ENHRY and CDR2 is SYGVKD.

J is TRBJ2-7 and V is TRBV28; TRBD2 agrees at 8 bases. Trimming cost V 4 bases and J 0 bases; bases outside gene matches: 23. This CDR3 is built from 21 residues. The germline V gene encodes CDR1 MDHEN and CDR2 SYDVKM. Here the CDR3 DNA reads TGTGCCAGCAGTTCAGAAGGAGCGGGGACTAGTTTTCTCAGGGTCTCCTACGAGCAGTACTTC. Translating it yields CASSSEGAGTSFLRVSYEQYF. Full variable domain (rest looked up from reference TRBV28 and TRBJ2-7): DVKVTQSSRYLVKRTGEKVFLECVQDMDHENMFWYRQDPGLGLRLIYFSYDVKMKEKGDIPEGYSVSREKKERFSLILESASTNQTSMYLCASSSEGAGTSFLRVSYEQYFGPGTRLTVT.

The rearrangement uses TRBV10-2 and TRBJ1-2; tentatively, D is TRBD1 (5 bases). The germline V and J ends were trimmed by 6 bases and 3 bases, with 17 bases remaining between them. Germline CDR1 WSHSY, CDR2 SAAADI. This CDR3 has 15 amino acids. The chain's CDR3 is CASRGGLLGDYGYTF. The CDR3 DNA reads as TGCGCCAGCAGGGGGGGACTCTTAGGGGACTATGGCTACACCTTC.

The V and J genes are TRBV5-6 and TRBJ2-5; D gene unclear. Germline V lookup: CDR1 SGHDT, CDR2 YYEEEE. Trimming stripped 1 base from V and 1 base from J, with 8 bases between. This CDR3 has 14 amino acids. The CDR3 nucleotides are TGTGCCAGCAGCTTGCTACAGATCCAAGAGACCCAGTACTTC. Amino acids: CASSLLQIQETQYF.

This clone was counted between two and nine times. V gene TRBV5-1 combines with J gene TRBJ2-7; 8 nucleotides agree with TRBD2. CDR1 and CDR2 from the germline V gene are SGHRS and YFSETQ. With V trimmed by 3 bases and J by 2 bases, 4 bases remained unmatched. The CDR3 has 14 amino acids. This CDR3 reads CASSSSGPTYEQYF. CDR3 nucleotides: TGCGCCAGCAGCTCTAGCGGGCCAACCTACGAGCAGTACTTC.

The genes are TRBV12-3 or TRBV12-4 and TRBJ1-5; D is possibly TRBD1 (5 bases). Trimming cost V 6 bases and J 5 bases, with 11 bases left between them. CDR3 size: 13 residues. CDR3 nucleotide sequence: TGTGCCAGCAGGGCAGGGAAGGATCAGCCCCAGCATTTT. It specifies CASRAGKDQPQHF.

This clone has a handful of counts. The chain has TRBV2 and TRBJ1-3, with TRBD1 identical over 11 bases. CDR3 length: 15 residues. Germline V CDR1 and CDR2: SNHLY, FYNNEI. J lost 2 bases, V lost 7 bases, and 4 bases had no gene match. CDR3 sequence reads: CASIPGQGAGNTIYF. The CDR3 region has the DNA TGTGCCAGCATCCCGGGACAGGGGGCTGGAAACACCATATATTTT.

This chain joins TRBV6-4 and TRBJ2-7, with 9 bases aligning to TRBD2. The CDR3 has 14 amino acids. The V segment lost 4 bases and the J segment 7 bases; nucleotides outside the gene matches: 8. CDR1 and CDR2 (germline): MRHNA, SNTAGT. CDR3 amino acids: CASSALAGQGEQYF. CDR3 DNA: TGTGCCAGCAGTGCCCTAGCGGGACAAGGGGAGCAGTACTTC.

The chain employs TRBV7-3 and TRBJ1-2, with TRBD1 as a possible D gene (5 bases). Germline assignment: CDR1 SGHTA and CDR2 FQGTGA. Trimming removed 3 bases at V and 6 bases at J, with 11 bases between. There are 13 residues in the CDR3. The DNA for the CDR3 is TGTGCCAGCAGCTTGGCAGGGCAAGATGGCTACACCTTC. Translated: CASSLAGQDGYTF.

This rearrangement joins TRBV6-5 to TRBJ1-6; TRBD1 aligns across 9 bases. This CDR3 is built from 14 residues. Per germline, CDR1 MNHEY and CDR2 SVGAGI. V dropped 6 bases and J dropped 8; count of bases not matched to a gene: 5. CDR3 residues: CASRPRTGDSPLHF. The CDR3 nucleotides read TGTGCCAGCAGGCCCCGGACAGGGGATTCACCCCTCCACTTT.

The chain recombines TRBV20-1 with TRBJ2-5, with 12 bases matching TRBD2. The V gene's germline CDR1 is DFQATT and CDR2 SNEGSKA (reference sequence). V lost 3 bases and J lost 4; bases outside the gene matches: 6. The CDR3 extends over 15 amino acids. The CDR3 is CSASYELAGGETQYF. CDR3 DNA: TGCAGTGCTAGTTACGAACTAGCGGGGGGAGAGACCCAGTACTTC.

The chain has TRBV18 and TRBJ2-7; D remains unclear. V was shortened by 1 base and J by 7 bases, with 8 bases between the two germline ends. The CDR3 contains 12 residues. The V gene's germline CDR1 is KGHSH and CDR2 LQKENI. As DNA, the CDR3 is TGTGCCAGCTCACCACTCGCGTGGGAGCAGTACTTC. Its translation: CASSPLAWEQYF.

The genes are TRBV7-9 and TRBJ1-1; no clear D gene. Germline V gene sequence: CDR1 SEHNR, CDR2 FQNEAQ (reference sequence). Trimming shortened V by 5 bases and J by 2 bases, and 9 bases separated the two germline ends. The CDR3 sequence is 13 residues long. CDR3 protein: CASSLDLNTEAFF. The CDR3 region has the DNA TGTGCCAGCAGCCTAGATTTAAACACTGAAGCTTTCTTT.

CDR3 sequence (DNA): TGTGCCAGCAGTCCTCGGTTGGCCCGGGGGGAGGAACCCGGGGAGCTGTTTTTT. It is translated as CASSPRLARGEEPGELFF. The chain is built from TRBV21-1 and TRBJ2-2; the D call of TRBD2 is as the table states it, not checked on the DNA. TRBV21-1 is listed as a pseudogene. The CDR3 consists of 18 residues.

The V and J genes are TRBV5-8 and TRBJ2-7; 7 bases fit TRBD2. The CDR3 is 15 amino acids. The V gene end was trimmed by 5 bases and the J gene end by 1 base; junction bases not matched to a gene: 9. In germline, CDR1 is SGHTS, CDR2 YDEGEE. CDR3 sequence (DNA): TGTGCCAGCAGGGATAGACCCGGGGGGTCCTACGAGCAGTACTTC. It codes for CASRDRPGGSYEQYF.

V and J are TRBV19 and TRBJ2-7, with 8 bases aligning to TRBD1. The V and J ends lost 3 bases and 3 bases, in that order; junction bases with no gene match: 4. Germline V gene sequence: CDR1 LNHDA, CDR2 SQIVND (reference sequence). The CDR3 loop spans 14 amino acids. The CDR3, as DNA: TGTGCCAGTAGTATTGGGACAGGAGGCTACGAGCAGTACTTC. This codes for CASSIGTGGYEQYF.

V is TRBV9 and J is TRBJ2-2, with TRBD1 identical over 9 bases. Trimming at V came to 4 bases and at J to 7 bases, leaving 8 bases not matched to a gene. The CDR3 loop spans 15 amino acids. CDR1 and CDR2 from the germline V gene are SGDLS and YYNGEE. This CDR3 is CASSPQGAQGGELFF. CDR3 DNA: TGTGCCAGCAGCCCACAGGGGGCGCAGGGCGGGGAGCTGTTTTTT.

V is TRBV9 and J is TRBJ1-4; 7 bases match TRBD1. Looked up from germline, CDR1 is SGDLS and CDR2 is YYNGEE. The CDR3 spans 14 residues. V shed 7 bases and J 8 bases; nucleotides not matched to a gene: 11. CDR3: CASGLTGEGEKLFF. DNA of the CDR3: TGTGCCAGCGGTCTTACAGGGGAAGGGGAAAAACTGTTTTTT.

The rearrangement joins TRBV9 to TRBJ1-5; TRBD1 agrees at 8 bases. From germline, CDR1 is SGDLS and CDR2 YYNGEE. The CDR3 is 14 amino acids. Trimming removed 4 bases from V and 5 bases from J; junction bases left unmatched: 5. The CDR3 here is CASSSGQGDQPQHF. The CDR3 nucleotides read TGTGCCAGCAGCTCCGGACAGGGTGATCAGCCCCAGCATTTT.